This TCR beta chain derives from a study of blood T cell repertoires in COVID-19. For the study at large: Acute and convalescent COVID-19 samples came from the United States, Italy and Spain.

Trimming at V came to 2 bases and at J to 0 bases, leaving 4 bases not matched to a gene. The CDR3 consists of 17 residues. Looked up from germline, CDR1 is MRHNA and CDR2 is SNTAGT. Sequencing was performed with immunoSEQ multiplex PCR; in TCRdb, only in-frame clones are kept and a portion is missing. Among 100,000 to 150,000 clones, more than 75% were seen once, and the ten largest hold approximately 3.5%. What was sequenced was peripheral blood. The J gene is TRBJ1-6, the V gene TRBV6-4; TRBD1 matches at 7 bases. This receptor was taken from a man aged 50 or older with active COVID-19. The DNA of the CDR3 is TGTGCCAGCAGTGACGAGACAGGGAGCTCCTATAATTCACCCCTCCACTTT. It translates to CASSDETGSSYNSPLHF.